This T cell receptor (beta chain) was identified during a study of blood T cells in healthy people across ages. Study-wide findings and caveats: Naive CD4+ cells and diversity were both higher in long-lived donors than in aged donors.

With a J-beta primer mix and a sample-barcoded 5' primer, a second PCR ran roughly 7 to 11 cycles. A template-switch adaptor containing 12 random nucleotides labeled each cDNA molecule. Per-sample output comprised a minimum of 2.5 million paired-end reads containing CDR3. TCRdb re-analysed the 5' RACE reads in MiXCR, keeping a single row per CDR3 protein. The table records hundreds of thousands of distinct CDR3 sequences, 32% of them present only once. V shed 2 bases and J shed 6 bases, with 8 bases lying between them. CDR3 length equals 12 residues. Germline V lookup: CDR1 MNHNY, CDR2 SVGAGI (reference sequence). PBMCs numbering at least 6.5 million were isolated per sample. This clonotype has a count of ten or more. Its antigen is still unknown.

The sample comprised blood. The chain is built from TRBV6-6 and TRBJ2-7, with a tentative D call TRBD1 (6 bases). This sequence originates from a woman of 80 years or more in good health. CDR3 in amino acids: CASSYRDIEQYF. The DNA for the CDR3 is TGTGCCAGCAGTTACAGGGACATCGAGCAGTACTTC.